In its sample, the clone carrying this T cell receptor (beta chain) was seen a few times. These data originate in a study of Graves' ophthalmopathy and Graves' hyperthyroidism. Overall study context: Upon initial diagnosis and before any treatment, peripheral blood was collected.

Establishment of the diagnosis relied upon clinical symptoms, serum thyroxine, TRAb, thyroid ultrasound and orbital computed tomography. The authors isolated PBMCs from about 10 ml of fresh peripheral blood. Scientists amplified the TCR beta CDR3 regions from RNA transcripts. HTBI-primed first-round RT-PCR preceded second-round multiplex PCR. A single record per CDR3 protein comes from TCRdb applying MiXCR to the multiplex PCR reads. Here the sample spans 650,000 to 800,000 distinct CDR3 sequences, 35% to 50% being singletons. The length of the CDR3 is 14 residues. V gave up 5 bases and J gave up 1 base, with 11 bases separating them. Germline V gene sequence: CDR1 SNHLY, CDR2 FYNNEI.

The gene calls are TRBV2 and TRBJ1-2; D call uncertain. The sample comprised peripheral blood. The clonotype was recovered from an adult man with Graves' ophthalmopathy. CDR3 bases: TGTGCCAGCAGTTCCGGGATCCTTAACTATGGCTACACCTTC. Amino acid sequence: CASSSGILNYGYTF.